The clone carrying this T cell receptor (beta chain) showed up many times. No antigen is known for it. A second PCR, run for roughly 7 to 12 cycles, used a sample-barcoded 5' primer plus a J-beta primer mix. MiXCR was run by TCRdb on the 5' RACE reads, yielding one entry per CDR3 protein. The table has 710,000 or so distinct CDR3 sequences, roughly 32% seen once. These data come from a study of blood T cells in healthy people across ages. About the study: When template switching was applied, about one barcoded beta molecule was captured per two T cells.

Study outcomes and limitations: Correlation between TCR beta diversity and naive T cell percentage was strong. Estimated diversity across one million T cells was deemed an underestimate. PBMCs that were unsorted prevented a conclusive naive versus antigen-experienced comparison.

CDR3 length: 15 residues. J lost 1 base, V lost 1 base, and 2 bases had no gene match. Germline-derived CDR1 and CDR2 are SGHAT and FQNNGV. The receptor's source is a woman older than 75 in good health. This chain uses TRBV11-2 with TRBJ2-3; 7 bases line up with TRBD1. The sample taken for sequencing was blood. The CDR3 sequence: CASSLGDRGTDTQYF. The DNA of the CDR3 is TGTGCCAGCAGCTTAGGAGACAGGGGCACAGATACGCAGTATTTT.